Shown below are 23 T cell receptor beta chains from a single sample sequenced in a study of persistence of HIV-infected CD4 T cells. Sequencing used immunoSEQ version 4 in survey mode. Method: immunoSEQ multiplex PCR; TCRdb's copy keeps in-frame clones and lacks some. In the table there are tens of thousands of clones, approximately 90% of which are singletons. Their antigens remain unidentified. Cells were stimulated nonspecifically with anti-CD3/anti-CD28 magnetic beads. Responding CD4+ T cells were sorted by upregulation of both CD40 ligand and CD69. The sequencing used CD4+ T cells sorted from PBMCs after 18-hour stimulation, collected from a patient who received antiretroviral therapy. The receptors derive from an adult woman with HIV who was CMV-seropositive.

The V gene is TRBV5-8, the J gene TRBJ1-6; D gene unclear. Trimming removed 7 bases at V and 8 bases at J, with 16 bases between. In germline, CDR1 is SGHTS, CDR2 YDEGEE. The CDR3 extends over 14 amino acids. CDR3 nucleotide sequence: TGTGCCAGCGATAAGGACTTAACGGATTCACCCCTCCACTTT. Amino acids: CASDKDLTDSPLHF.

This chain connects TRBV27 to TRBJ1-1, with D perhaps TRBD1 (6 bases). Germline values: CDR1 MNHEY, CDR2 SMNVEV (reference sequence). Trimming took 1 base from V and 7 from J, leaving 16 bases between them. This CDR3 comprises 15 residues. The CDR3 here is CASSLYGQGRGEAFF. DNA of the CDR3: TGTGCCAGCAGTTTATACGGGCAGGGGCGGGGTGAAGCTTTCTTT.

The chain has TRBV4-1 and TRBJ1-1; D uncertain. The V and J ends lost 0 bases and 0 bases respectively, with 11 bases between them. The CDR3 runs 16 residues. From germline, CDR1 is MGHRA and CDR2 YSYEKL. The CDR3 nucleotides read TGCGCCAGCAGCCAAGATTCTGGCAGCTTGAACACTGAAGCTTTCTTT. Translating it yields CASSQDSGSLNTEAFF.

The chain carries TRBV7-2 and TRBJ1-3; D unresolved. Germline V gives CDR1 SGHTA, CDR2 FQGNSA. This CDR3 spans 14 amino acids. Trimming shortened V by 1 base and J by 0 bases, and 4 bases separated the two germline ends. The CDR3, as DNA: TGTGCCAGCAGCTTAGAAGCCTCTGGAAACACCATATATTTT. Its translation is CASSLEASGNTIYF.

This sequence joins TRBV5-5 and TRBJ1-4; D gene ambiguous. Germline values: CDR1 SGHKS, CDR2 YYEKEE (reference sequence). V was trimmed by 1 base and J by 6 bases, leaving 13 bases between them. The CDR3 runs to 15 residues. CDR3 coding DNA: TGTGCCAGCAGCTTGTATACGATCCGAGATGAAAAACTGTTTTTT. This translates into CASSLYTIRDEKLFF.

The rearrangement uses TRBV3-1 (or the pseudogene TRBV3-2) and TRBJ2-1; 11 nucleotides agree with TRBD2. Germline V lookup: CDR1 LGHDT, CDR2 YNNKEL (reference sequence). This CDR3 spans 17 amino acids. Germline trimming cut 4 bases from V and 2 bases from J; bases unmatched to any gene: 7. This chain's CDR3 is CASSLSSGLAAYNEQFF. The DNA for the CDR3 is TGTGCCAGCAGCCTCTCCTCGGGACTAGCGGCCTACAATGAGCAGTTCTTC.

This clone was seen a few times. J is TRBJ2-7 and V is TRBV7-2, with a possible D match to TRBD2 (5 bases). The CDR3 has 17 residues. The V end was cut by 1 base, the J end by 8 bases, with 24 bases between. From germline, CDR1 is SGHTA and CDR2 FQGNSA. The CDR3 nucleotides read TGTGCCAGCAGCTTAGTTGCCGGTTTTGGGGAGAAGTCCAAGCAGTACTTC. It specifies CASSLVAGFGEKSKQYF. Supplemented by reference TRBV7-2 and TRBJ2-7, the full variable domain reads GAGVSQSPSNKVTEKGKDVELRCDPISGHTALYWYRQSLGQGLEFLIYFQGNSAPDKSGLPSDRFSAERTGGSVSTLTIQRTQQEDSAVYLCASSLVAGFGEKSKQYFGPGTRLTVT.

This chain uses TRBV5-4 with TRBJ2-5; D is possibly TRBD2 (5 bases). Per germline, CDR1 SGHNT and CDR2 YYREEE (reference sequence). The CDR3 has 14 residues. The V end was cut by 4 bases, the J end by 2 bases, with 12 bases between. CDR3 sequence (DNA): TGTGCCAGCAGCCCCCGGGTAGCGCAAGAGACCCAGTACTTC. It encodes CASSPRVAQETQYF. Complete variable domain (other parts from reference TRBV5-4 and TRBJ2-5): ETGVTQSPTHLIKTRGQQVTLRCSSQSGHNTVSWYQQALGQGPQFIFQYYREEENGRGNFPPRFSGLQFPNYSSELNVNALELDDSALYLCASSPRVAQETQYFGPGTRLLVL.

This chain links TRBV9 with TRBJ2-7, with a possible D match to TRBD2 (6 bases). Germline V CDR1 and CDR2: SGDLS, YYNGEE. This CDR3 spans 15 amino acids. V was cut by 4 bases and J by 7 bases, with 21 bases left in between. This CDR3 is CASSPEASAFGEQYF. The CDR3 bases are TGTGCCAGCAGCCCCGAGGCTAGCGCCTTTGGGGAGCAGTACTTC.

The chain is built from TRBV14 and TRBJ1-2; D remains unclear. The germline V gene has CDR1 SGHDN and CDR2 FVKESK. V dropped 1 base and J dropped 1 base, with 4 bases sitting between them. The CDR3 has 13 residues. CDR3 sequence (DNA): TGTGCCAGCAGCCAAGCCGGTAACTATGGCTACACCTTC. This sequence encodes CASSQAGNYGYTF.

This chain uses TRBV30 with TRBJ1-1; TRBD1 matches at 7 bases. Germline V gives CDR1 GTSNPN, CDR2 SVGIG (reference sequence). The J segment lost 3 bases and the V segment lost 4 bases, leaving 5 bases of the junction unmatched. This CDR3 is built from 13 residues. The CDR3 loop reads CAWKDRADTEAFF. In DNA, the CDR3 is TGTGCCTGGAAAGACAGGGCGGACACTGAAGCTTTCTTT.

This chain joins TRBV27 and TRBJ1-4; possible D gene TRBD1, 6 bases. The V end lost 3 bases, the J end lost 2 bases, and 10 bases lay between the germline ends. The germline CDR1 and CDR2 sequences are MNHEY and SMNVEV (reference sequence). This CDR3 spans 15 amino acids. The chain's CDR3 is CASSLNGQTNEKLFF. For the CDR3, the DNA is TGTGCCAGCAGTTTGAACGGACAGACTAATGAAAAACTGTTTTTT.

The chain's CDR3 is CAWSAENTGELFF. In nucleotides, the CDR3 is TGTGCCTGGTCCGCAGAGAACACCGGGGAGCTGTTTTTT. The gene calls are TRBV30 and TRBJ2-2, with D unclear. V was cut by 5 bases and J by 1 base, with 8 bases left in between. The CDR3 covers 13 residues. Germline assignment: CDR1 GTSNPN and CDR2 SVGIG (reference sequence).

CDR3 DNA: TGTGCCAGCAGCCAAGGCCCGGGACAGGGGGCGCGAGGCTATGGCTACACCTTC. Its protein is CASSQGPGQGARGYGYTF. The rearrangement links TRBV3-1 (or the pseudogene TRBV3-2) to TRBJ1-2; 12 bases fit TRBD1. J gave up 4 bases and V 1 base, and 10 bases lay outside the gene matches. The CDR3 spans 18 residues. Germline V gene sequence: CDR1 LGHDT, CDR2 YNNKEL (reference sequence).

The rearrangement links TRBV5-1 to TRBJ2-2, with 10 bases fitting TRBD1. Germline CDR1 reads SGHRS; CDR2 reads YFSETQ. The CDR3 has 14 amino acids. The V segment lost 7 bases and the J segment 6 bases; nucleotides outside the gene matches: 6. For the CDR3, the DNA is TGCGCCAGCTGGAGAGGACAGGGGGCCGGGGAGCTGTTTTTT. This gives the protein CASWRGQGAGELFF.

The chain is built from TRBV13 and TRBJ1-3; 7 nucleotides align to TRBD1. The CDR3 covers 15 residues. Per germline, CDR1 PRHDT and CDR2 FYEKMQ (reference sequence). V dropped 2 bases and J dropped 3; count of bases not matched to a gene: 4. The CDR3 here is CASSLRGLNGNTIYF. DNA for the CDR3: TGTGCCAGCAGCTTAAGGGGGCTGAATGGAAACACCATATATTTT.

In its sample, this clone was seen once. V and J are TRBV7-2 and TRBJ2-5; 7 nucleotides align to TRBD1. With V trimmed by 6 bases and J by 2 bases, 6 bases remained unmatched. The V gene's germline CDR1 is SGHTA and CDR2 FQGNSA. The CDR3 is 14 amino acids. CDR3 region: CASSPGGPQETQYF. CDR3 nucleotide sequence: TGTGCCAGCAGTCCAGGGGGACCACAAGAGACCCAGTACTTC.

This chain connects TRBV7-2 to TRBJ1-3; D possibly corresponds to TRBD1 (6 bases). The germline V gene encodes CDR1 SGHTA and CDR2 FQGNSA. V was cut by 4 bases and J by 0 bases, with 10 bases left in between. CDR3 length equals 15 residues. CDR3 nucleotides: TGTGCCAGCAGCTCTACAGGGCCCTCTGGAAACACCATATATTTT. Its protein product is CASSSTGPSGNTIYF.

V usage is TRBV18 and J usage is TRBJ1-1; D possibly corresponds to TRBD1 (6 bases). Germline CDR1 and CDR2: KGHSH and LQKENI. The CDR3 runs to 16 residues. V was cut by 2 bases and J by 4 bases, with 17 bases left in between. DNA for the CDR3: TGTGCCAGCTCACCAAGTCCAGGGGCAGGAGGCACTGAAGCTTTCTTT. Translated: CASSPSPGAGGTEAFF.

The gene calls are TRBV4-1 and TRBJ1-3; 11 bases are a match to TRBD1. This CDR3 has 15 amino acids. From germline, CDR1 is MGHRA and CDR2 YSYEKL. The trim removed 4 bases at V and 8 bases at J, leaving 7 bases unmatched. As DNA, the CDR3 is TGCGCCAGCAGCCGATCCGGGACAGGGGGGGACACCATATATTTT. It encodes CASSRSGTGGDTIYF.

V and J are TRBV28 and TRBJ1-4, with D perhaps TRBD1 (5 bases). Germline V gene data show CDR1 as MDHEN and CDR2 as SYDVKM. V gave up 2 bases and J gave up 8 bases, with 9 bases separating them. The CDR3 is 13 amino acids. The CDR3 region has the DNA TGTGCCAGCAGTTTACAGGGTTGGGAAAAACTGTTTTTT. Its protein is CASSLQGWEKLFF.

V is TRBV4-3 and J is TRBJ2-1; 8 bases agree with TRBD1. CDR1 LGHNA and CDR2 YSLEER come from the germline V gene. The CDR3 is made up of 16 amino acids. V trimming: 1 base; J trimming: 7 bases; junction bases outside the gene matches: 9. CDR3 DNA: TGCGCCAGCAGCCAAGCCACCGGGACAGGCCGAAATGAGCAGTTCTTC. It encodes CASSQATGTGRNEQFF.

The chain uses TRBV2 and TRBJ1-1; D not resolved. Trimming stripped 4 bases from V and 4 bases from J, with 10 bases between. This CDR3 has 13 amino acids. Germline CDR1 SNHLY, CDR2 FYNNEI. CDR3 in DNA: TGTGCCAGCAGTGTAAGGGATGGCACTGAAGCTTTCTTT. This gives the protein CASSVRDGTEAFF.